This T cell receptor beta chain stems from a study of graft-versus-host responses after intestinal transplantation. Overall study: In this cohort, recipients had multivisceral, liver-intestinal, or isolated intestinal transplants. Anti-thymocyte globulin induction was given to all recipients, followed by tacrolimus and steroids for around three years.

On this clone: Its antigen remains unidentified.

The repertoire was sequenced with immunoSEQ multiplex PCR; TCRdb's copy has only in-frame clones and lacks some. The sample lists just over 95,000 clones, approximately 90% occurring once. The sample in question was unstimulated CD4+ T cells sorted from spleen or lymph node cells, obtained before intestinal transplant. The sequence came from a human donor who received an intestinal transplant.

The CDR3 reads CASSVVLLCSYEQYF. CDR3 coding DNA: TGTGCCAGCAGCGTAGTATTACTGTGTTCCTACGAGCAGTACTTC. V is TRBV9 and J is TRBJ2-7, with D unresolved. Trimming removed 0 bases at V and 1 base at J, with 11 bases between. There are 15 residues in the CDR3. The V gene's germline CDR1 is SGDLS and CDR2 YYNGEE.